Presented here are 21 T cell receptor beta chains from one specimen sequenced in a study of OX40 agonist ivuxolimab in advanced cancers. Assay: immunoSEQ multiplex PCR; the TCRdb copy retains only in-frame clones and omits some. The sample shows about 57,000 clones, 75% to 85% of them seen only once. The sample in question was CD4+ or CD8+ T cells sorted from blood, obtained in a trial of the OX40 agonist ivuxolimab. The receptors come from an adult with an advanced solid tumor such as melanoma, head and neck, liver or kidney cancer.

This chain connects TRBV29-1 to TRBJ1-5; 11 bases agree with TRBD1. Trimming cost V 5 bases and J 6 bases; bases outside gene matches: 6. This CDR3 comprises 14 residues. CDR1 and CDR2 from the germline V gene are SQVTM and ANQGSEA. This chain's CDR3 is CSVSAGQGAQPQHF. CDR3 nucleotides: TGCAGCGTTTCGGCCGGACAGGGGGCTCAGCCCCAGCATTTT.

The chain uses TRBV5-1 and TRBJ2-1; 12 bases are a match to TRBD1. The ends lost 0 bases at V and 6 bases at J; junction bases unmatched: 13. The CDR3 has 19 residues. From germline, CDR1 is SGHRS and CDR2 YFSETQ. This chain's CDR3 is CASSLVGTGGASRGNEQFF. DNA of the CDR3: TGCGCCAGCAGCTTGGTTGGGACAGGGGGCGCTTCCCGGGGCAATGAGCAGTTCTTC.

This clone has just one count. CDR3 sequence (DNA): TGTGCCATCCGAGGTAGTACCTATATGAGCTCCTACAATGAGCAGTTCTTC. Translated, it gives CAIRGSTYMSSYNEQFF. The chain links TRBV10-3 to TRBJ2-1, with D uncertain. The CDR3 contains 17 residues. Germline CDR1 is ENHRY and CDR2 is SYGVKD. Trimming left V 8 bases short and J 0 bases short, with 20 bases between.

V is TRBV12-2 and J is TRBJ2-5. TRBV12-2 is assigned pseudogene status. This CDR3 spans 16 amino acids. Here the CDR3 DNA reads TGTGCAAGTCGCTTCCGTGGAACTCATGATGGAGAGACCCAGTACTTC. Amino acid sequence: CASRFRGTHDGETQYF.

This chain uses TRBV29-1 with TRBJ2-3; D is perhaps TRBD1 or TRBD2 (6 bases each). Germline lookup yields CDR1 SQVTM and CDR2 ANQGSEA. This CDR3 has 14 residues. Trimming stripped 4 bases from V and 0 bases from J, with 11 bases between. The CDR3 DNA reads TGCAGCGTTGCGGGGGCGGTTAGCACAGATACGCAGTATTTT. It specifies CSVAGAVSTDTQYF.

This chain joins TRBV11-2 and TRBJ1-1, with TRBD1 matching over 8 bases. The length of the CDR3 is 14 residues. V was clipped by 5 bases and J by 10 bases; unmatched bases: 12. Germline V gives CDR1 SGHAT, CDR2 FQNNGV. CDR3 sequence: CASSLRGTGGVAFF. The CDR3 DNA follows: TGTGCCAGCAGCCTACGTGGGACAGGTGGTGTAGCTTTCTTT. Variable domain in full (rest from reference TRBV11-2 and TRBJ1-1): EAGVAQSPRYKIIEKRQSVAFWCNPISGHATLYWYQQILGQGPKLLIQFQNNGVVDDSQLPKDRFSAERLKGVDSTLKIQPAKLEDSAVYLCASSLRGTGGVAFFGQGTRLTVV.

V is TRBV5-1 and J is TRBJ2-7, with D maybe TRBD2 (5 bases). Trimming pared 4 bases from V and 9 bases from J, leaving 14 bases between. The CDR3 spans 12 residues. Per the germline V gene, CDR1 is SGHRS and CDR2 is YFSETQ. For the CDR3, the DNA is TGCGCCAGCAGCGGCTCGGGGAAGGGGCAGTACTTC. The encoded protein is CASSGSGKGQYF.

This clone was found a few times. The rearrangement links TRBV28 to TRBJ1-5; no firm D call. The V gene's germline CDR1 is MDHEN and CDR2 SYDVKM. CDR3 size: 15 residues. V lost 4 bases and J 5 bases, leaving 15 bases between the germline ends. For the CDR3, the DNA is TGTGCCAGCAGTTCCACAAACGGGTATTATCAGCCCCAGCATTTT. Translation: CASSSTNGYYQPQHF. The complete variable domain, with remaining parts taken from reference TRBV28 and TRBJ1-5, reads DVKVTQSSRYLVKRTGEKVFLECVQDMDHENMFWYRQDPGLGLRLIYFSYDVKMKEKGDIPEGYSVSREKKERFSLILESASTNQTSMYLCASSSTNGYYQPQHFGDGTRLSIL.

The V call is TRBV11-2, the J call TRBJ2-1, with TRBD2 matching 12 bases. J was trimmed by 10 bases and V by 3 bases; bases with no gene match: 10. The length of the CDR3 is 16 residues. Germline-derived CDR1 and CDR2 are SGHAT and FQNNGV. The CDR3 here is CASSFGLAGGTWEQFF. CDR3 coding DNA: TGTGCCAGCAGCTTCGGGCTAGCGGGAGGGACATGGGAGCAGTTCTTC.

V is TRBV30 and J is TRBJ1-1, with a weak D call TRBD1 (6 bases). Trimming removed 0 bases at V and 4 bases at J, with 15 bases between. Germline V lookup: CDR1 GTSNPN, CDR2 SVGIG (reference sequence). The CDR3 spans 15 residues. The CDR3 loop reads CAWSVGNRVATEAFF. The CDR3 DNA reads TGTGCCTGGAGTGTGGGAAACAGGGTAGCCACTGAAGCTTTCTTT.

This chain uses TRBV5-6 with TRBJ2-7; no clear D gene. CDR1 and CDR2 (germline): SGHDT, YYEEEE. The V and J ends lost 1 base and 3 bases respectively, with 8 bases between them. The CDR3 extends over 13 amino acids. CDR3 sequence (DNA): TGTGCCAGCAGCTTGATCCGGAGCTACGAGCAGTACTTC. This gives the protein CASSLIRSYEQYF.

This clone was counted between two and nine times. This chain joins TRBV14 and TRBJ2-1; D perhaps matches TRBD2 (5 bases). The length of the CDR3 is 17 residues. V was cut by 3 bases and J by 0 bases, with 15 bases left in between. From germline, CDR1 is SGHDN and CDR2 FVKESK. The CDR3 DNA sequence: TGTGCCAGCAGCCACTTAACGACTACATTCTCCTACAATGAGCAGTTCTTC. It encodes CASSHLTTTFSYNEQFF.

The genes are TRBV2 and TRBJ1-2; 7 nucleotides match TRBD1. The CDR3 spans 13 residues. V gave up 6 bases and J gave up 5 bases; unmatched junction bases: 6. Germline assignment: CDR1 SNHLY and CDR2 FYNNEI. The CDR3 coding sequence is TGTGCCAGCAGAAGGGACAGAGGTTATGGCTACACCTTC. This codes for CASRRDRGYGYTF.

The rearrangement links TRBV6-5 to TRBJ1-3; D possibly corresponds to TRBD1 (5 bases). This CDR3 is 12 amino acids long. Germline-derived CDR1 and CDR2 are MNHEY and SVGAGI. CDR3 DNA: TGTGACGGGGGACTCTCTGGAAACACCATATATTTT. Amino acids: CDGGLSGNTIYF.

This chain connects TRBV19 to TRBJ2-2, with D perhaps matching TRBD1 (5 bases). The CDR3 has 16 amino acids. V shed 6 bases and J shed 2 bases, with 16 bases lying between them. Germline V lookup: CDR1 LNHDA, CDR2 SQIVND (reference sequence). The CDR3: CASRPGHRGNTGELFF. The CDR3 coding sequence is TGTGCCAGTAGACCGGGCCATAGGGGAAACACCGGGGAGCTGTTTTTT.

The rearrangement links TRBV14 to TRBJ2-2; D gene ambiguous. The V end lost 4 bases, the J end lost 7 bases, and 10 bases lay between the germline ends. The CDR3 has 13 residues. Germline V gives CDR1 SGHDN, CDR2 FVKESK. Written as DNA, the CDR3 is TGTGCCAGCAGCCGCTTCTGGGGCGGGGAGCTGTTTTTT. Protein sequence: CASSRFWGGELFF.

This chain links TRBV4-2 with TRBJ1-2; D is unclear. The germline V and J ends were trimmed by 4 bases and 4 bases, with 7 bases remaining between them. This CDR3 has 12 residues. The germline CDR1 and CDR2 sequences are LGHNA and YNFKEQ. The CDR3: CASSPTAYGYTF. In nucleotides, the CDR3 is TGTGCCAGCAGCCCGACGGCCTATGGCTACACCTTC.

The rearrangement joins TRBV5-1 to TRBJ2-3; possibly TRBD1 for D (5 bases). The CDR3 runs to 15 residues. From germline, CDR1 is SGHRS and CDR2 YFSETQ. Trimming removed 5 bases at V and 6 bases at J, with 19 bases between. CDR3 in amino acids: CASRRILGAQDTQYF. In DNA, the CDR3 is TGCGCCAGCAGACGGATCCTTGGGGCACAGGATACGCAGTATTTT.

V gene TRBV10-2 combines with J gene TRBJ1-2; D is ambiguous. Germline assignment: CDR1 WSHSY and CDR2 SAAADI. V was shortened by 8 bases and J by 7 bases, with 14 bases between the two germline ends. The CDR3 sequence is 12 residues long. CDR3 in amino acids: CASRSGRAGYTF. CDR3 bases: TGCGCCAGCCGGTCGGGGAGAGCTGGCTACACCTTC.

CDR3: CASSPEAGDVDTQYF. Here the CDR3 DNA reads TGTGCCAGCTCACCAGAGGCAGGGGATGTAGATACGCAGTATTTT. The V call is TRBV18, the J call TRBJ2-3; tentatively, D is TRBD1 (6 bases). CDR1 and CDR2 from the germline V gene are KGHSH and LQKENI. There are 15 residues in the CDR3. V dropped 2 bases and J dropped 5 bases, with 14 bases sitting between them.

V usage is TRBV13 and J usage is TRBJ2-4, with D perhaps TRBD1 or TRBD2 (5 bases each). The germline gives CDR1 PRHDT, CDR2 FYEKMQ (reference sequence). The CDR3 covers 18 residues. Trimming took off 4 bases at V and 0 bases at J, with 19 bases between the two ends. The CDR3 nucleotides are TGTGCCAGCAGCTCTTTATTTCGAGAGGGGCTAGCCAAAAACATTCAGTACTTC. Translated, it gives CASSSLFREGLAKNIQYF.